This T cell receptor (beta chain) came from a study of T cell responses to AZD1222 COVID-19 vaccine. The table came from immunoSEQ multiplex PCR; TCRdb's copy has only in-frame clones and leaves some out. The top ten clones hold about 5.7% of a sample with about 86,000 clones, more than 70% of them seen once. V lost 3 bases to trimming and J lost 0 bases, with 10 bases between them. Germline-derived CDR1 and CDR2 are SGDLS and YYNGEE. CDR3 size: 14 residues. Here the sequenced sample was peripheral blood, taken 28 days after the second AZD1222 dose. V and J are TRBV9 and TRBJ2-7, with TRBD2 as a possible D gene (6 bases). The TCR originated in an adult who received the AZD1222 COVID-19 vaccine. This chain's CDR3 is CASSGGTPSYEQYF. The CDR3 coding sequence is TGTGCCAGCAGCGGCGGGACTCCCTCCTACGAGCAGTACTTC.